Below, 24 T cell receptor beta chains from the same sample are listed, as sequenced in a study of blood T cell repertoires in COVID-19. TCRdb keeps only in-frame clones here, not all; method: immunoSEQ multiplex PCR. The repertoire has approximately 330,000 clones, about 87% of them found once; the top ten carry approximately 9.9%. The specimen sequenced was peripheral blood. These receptors came from a man in his thirties or forties with COVID-19, enrolled during active disease.

The V and J genes are TRBV6-5 and TRBJ1-2; D is possibly TRBD1 (5 bases). V lost 0 bases, J lost 4 bases, and 12 bases lay in between. Germline CDR1 and CDR2: MNHEY and SVGAGI. CDR3 length: 15 amino acids. The DNA for the CDR3 is TGTGCCAGCAGTTACTCGGGCGGGGGTGGCTATGGCTACACCTTC. Its translation is CASSYSGGGGYGYTF.

In nucleotides, the CDR3 is TGTGCCACCAGTGATCCGGGACAGGGGGACCCAGATACGCAGTATTTT. Its translation is CATSDPGQGDPDTQYF. The chain joins TRBV24-1 to TRBJ2-3; 11 bases map to TRBD1. Trimming cost V 3 bases and J 4 bases; bases outside gene matches: 5. The germline V gene encodes CDR1 KGHDR and CDR2 SFDVKD. The CDR3 extends over 16 amino acids.

This clone was observed a handful of times. The chain couples TRBV28 to TRBJ1-6, with 8 bases lining up with TRBD1. V was pared by 5 bases and J by 7 bases, with 7 bases of the junction left unmatched. The CDR3 length is 15 residues. Germline lookup yields CDR1 MDHEN and CDR2 SYDVKM. This CDR3 reads CASSRTDRANSPLHF. For the CDR3, the DNA is TGTGCCAGCAGTCGGACGGACAGGGCAAATTCACCCCTCCACTTT.

The J gene is TRBJ1-4, the V gene TRBV4-3, with D perhaps TRBD1 (6 bases). V lost 1 base and J 6 bases, leaving 12 bases between the germline ends. The germline CDR1 and CDR2 sequences are LGHNA and YSLEER. The CDR3 sequence is 15 residues long. The DNA for the CDR3 is TGCGCCAGCAGCCAAGTGCAGGGGTCGCATGAAAAACTGTTTTTT. This encodes CASSQVQGSHEKLFF.

J is TRBJ1-4 and V is TRBV3-1 (or the pseudogene TRBV3-2); the D gene is possibly TRBD1 (5 bases). V lost 4 bases, J lost 0 bases, and 12 bases lay in between. The CDR3 contains 16 residues. Germline V gene data show CDR1 as LGHDT and CDR2 as YNNKEL (reference sequence). The CDR3 DNA follows: TGTGCCAGCAGCCCACCCGAGACAGCAACTAATGAAAAACTGTTTTTT. This gives the protein CASSPPETATNEKLFF.

The rearrangement uses TRBV5-4 and TRBJ2-7; 7 bases map to TRBD1. Germline V gives CDR1 SGHNT, CDR2 YYREEE (reference sequence). V shed 2 bases, J shed 0 bases, and the junction held 8 bases outside the gene matches. The CDR3 has 16 amino acids. CDR3 residues: CASSFYRGSGSYEQYF. For the CDR3, the DNA is TGTGCCAGCAGCTTTTACAGGGGCTCCGGCTCCTACGAGCAGTACTTC.

The chain is built from TRBV10-3 and TRBJ2-7; TRBD2 agrees at 11 bases. Germline V gene sequence: CDR1 ENHRY, CDR2 SYGVKD. This CDR3 has 16 residues. J gave up 3 bases and V 3 bases, and 7 bases lay outside the gene matches. In DNA form, the CDR3 reads TGTGCCATCAGTGAAATGTCAACTAGCGGGAGCTACGAGCAGTACTTC. Protein: CAISEMSTSGSYEQYF.

V is TRBV28 and J is TRBJ1-2; a weak D match, TRBD1 (6 bases). There are 14 residues in the CDR3. V lost 3 bases and J 2 bases, leaving 10 bases between the germline ends. The V gene's germline CDR1 is MDHEN and CDR2 SYDVKM. The CDR3 here is CASSLPGDNYGYTF. CDR3 bases: TGTGCCAGCAGTTTGCCAGGGGACAACTATGGCTACACCTTC.

The chain carries TRBV12-3 or TRBV12-4 and TRBJ2-4, with 8 bases lining up with TRBD1. This CDR3 has 13 residues. With V trimmed by 5 bases and J by 5 bases, 2 bases remained unmatched. The CDR3 sequence is CASSMDRENIQYF. For the CDR3, the DNA is TGTGCCAGCAGTATGGACAGGGAAAACATTCAGTACTTC.

This chain connects TRBV30 to TRBJ2-6; D is unclear. Trimming took off 3 bases at V and 0 bases at J, with 12 bases between the two ends. This CDR3 has 16 residues. Per the germline V gene, CDR1 is GTSNPN and CDR2 is SVGIG (reference sequence). The CDR3: CAWSDTRFSGANVLTF. CDR3 bases: TGTGCCTGGAGCGACACCCGGTTCTCTGGGGCCAACGTCCTGACTTTC.

V gene TRBV3-1 (or the pseudogene TRBV3-2) combines with J gene TRBJ1-6, with 9 bases matching TRBD1. CDR1 and CDR2 (germline): LGHDT, YNNKEL (reference sequence). After removal of 3 bases from V and 10 bases from J, the junction contained 7 bases not matched to a gene. There are 15 residues in the CDR3. For the CDR3, the DNA is TGTGCCAGCAGCCAGGGACAGGGCGTAGGATCACCCCTCCACTTT. It encodes CASSQGQGVGSPLHF.

The chain has TRBV6-1 and TRBJ1-5; D may be TRBD1 (6 bases). Germline V gives CDR1 MNHNS, CDR2 SASEGT. V lost 3 bases, J lost 3 bases, and 12 bases lay in between. This CDR3 spans 15 amino acids. The CDR3 DNA follows: TGTGCCAGCAGTGAGGCGGGGGACATCAATCAGCCCCAGCATTTT. This sequence encodes CASSEAGDINQPQHF.

The chain recombines TRBV7-2 with TRBJ2-7; TRBD2 matches 10 bases. The CDR3 consists of 15 residues. Germline trimming cut 5 bases from V and 1 base from J; bases unmatched to any gene: 5. CDR1 is SGHTA, CDR2 FQGNSA, per germline. CDR3 in DNA: TGTGCCAGCAGCACTAGCGGGACTTTGTCCTACGAGCAGTACTTC. Its translation is CASSTSGTLSYEQYF.

V and J are TRBV18 and TRBJ1-1; the match to TRBD1 covers 9 bases. Unmatched junction bases numbered 14, after V lost 2 bases and J lost 1 base. Germline CDR1 KGHSH, CDR2 LQKENI. CDR3 length: 19 amino acids. The CDR3 bases are TGTGCCAGCTCACCAAATATCGGGACAGGGTATTATCGGAACACTGAAGCTTTCTTT. Its protein product is CASSPNIGTGYYRNTEAFF.

This chain links TRBV5-1 with TRBJ1-1, with TRBD1 as a possible D gene (5 bases). The CDR3 runs to 13 residues. Germline CDR1 and CDR2: SGHRS and YFSETQ. V was cut by 0 bases and J by 11 bases, with 14 bases left in between. The CDR3 here is CASSLAQGTEAFF. CDR3 nucleotide sequence: TGCGCCAGCAGCTTGGCCCAGGGAACGGAGGCTTTCTTT.

The rearrangement links TRBV30 to TRBJ2-1; D gene uncertain. The germline V gene encodes CDR1 GTSNPN and CDR2 SVGIG (reference sequence). V was shortened by 3 bases and J by 7 bases, with 16 bases between the two germline ends. CDR3 length: 14 amino acids. The CDR3 nucleotides read TGTGCCTGGAGAGGAGCTGCCACCCGGAATGAGCAGTTCTTC. Translation gives CAWRGAATRNEQFF.

The chain links TRBV27 to TRBJ2-4; D uncertain. The CDR3 spans 16 residues. CDR1 and CDR2 (germline): MNHEY, SMNVEV (reference sequence). Trimming took 4 bases from V and 0 from J, leaving 13 bases between them. CDR3 sequence: CASSYRGTLAKNIQYF. In DNA, the CDR3 is TGTGCCAGCAGTTATCGAGGAACCTTAGCCAAAAACATTCAGTACTTC.

The chain has TRBV7-9 and TRBJ1-1; 10 nucleotides line up with TRBD1. The junction had 11 bases not matched to a gene; V was cut back by 5 bases and J by 5 bases. Germline CDR1 is SEHNR and CDR2 is FQNEAQ (reference sequence). The CDR3 contains 16 residues. CDR3 in DNA: TGTGCCAGCAGCCCCTTACGGACAGGGGGACGAACTGAAGCTTTCTTT. Protein sequence: CASSPLRTGGRTEAFF.

This rearrangement joins TRBV7-2 to TRBJ2-5; 7 bases fit TRBD2. CDR1 is SGHTA and CDR2 is FQGNSA in the germline V gene. Trimming took 3 bases from V and 0 from J; bases not matched to a gene: 4. The CDR3 totals 15 residues. The CDR3 sequence: CASSFSGGYQETQYF. Here the CDR3 DNA reads TGTGCCAGCAGCTTTTCCGGGGGGTACCAAGAGACCCAGTACTTC.

The V gene is TRBV9, the J gene TRBJ1-2; 9 bases agree with TRBD1. The CDR3 has 18 residues. Germline V CDR1 and CDR2: SGDLS, YYNGEE. J was trimmed by 3 bases and V by 3 bases; bases with no gene match: 15. As DNA, the CDR3 is TGTGCCAGCAGCGGTAGGGGAAACAGGGGGCCGGGAGACTATGGCTACACCTTC. Translation gives CASSGRGNRGPGDYGYTF.

CDR3 in DNA: TGTGCCAGCAGTCTCGACTCCTCCACCGGGGAGCTGTTTTTT. Its translation is CASSLDSSTGELFF. The chain couples TRBV6-2 or TRBV6-3 to TRBJ2-2; D is uncertain. The CDR3 runs 14 residues. Germline CDR1 reads MNHEY; CDR2 reads SVGEGT. Trimming removed 5 bases at V and 4 bases at J, with 11 bases between.

This clone was recorded a few times. The chain couples TRBV10-2 to TRBJ2-2; 8 bases match TRBD1. The CDR3 extends over 14 amino acids. Germline trimming cut 8 bases from V and 0 bases from J; bases unmatched to any gene: 2. Germline CDR1 reads WSHSY; CDR2 reads SAAADI. In DNA form, the CDR3 reads TGCGCCAGCCAACAGGGGGCGAACACCGGGGAGCTGTTTTTT. Encoded protein: CASQQGANTGELFF.

This chain uses TRBV27 with TRBJ2-2, with 8 positions matching TRBD2. CDR3 length equals 18 residues. The J segment lost 4 bases and the V segment lost 4 bases, leaving 14 bases of the junction unmatched. CDR1 is MNHEY and CDR2 is SMNVEV in the germline V gene (reference sequence). The CDR3 loop is CASSWASGPAAGTGELFF. The CDR3 nucleotides read TGTGCCAGCAGTTGGGCTAGCGGGCCCGCCGCGGGCACCGGGGAGCTGTTTTTT.

This rearrangement joins TRBV9 to TRBJ2-2, with D possibly TRBD1 on 6 matching bases. CDR1 is SGDLS, CDR2 YYNGEE, per germline. The CDR3 totals 14 residues. The ends were cut back, 1 base at V and 6 bases at J, with 10 bases in the middle. CDR3 loop: CASSVNWGPGELFF. DNA for the CDR3: TGTGCCAGCAGCGTAAACTGGGGGCCCGGGGAGCTGTTTTTT.